This T cell receptor beta chain was sequenced during a study of beta chain features in type 1 diabetes. The study, taken as a whole, reports: Any role of HLA type in TCRB rearrangement remained unresolved here. Within patients, naive, central memory and Treg TCRB repertoires seemed more similar than within healthy donors.

The sample holds a few counts of this clone. Its antigen is unknown. Averaging about 120 mL, one heparinised blood draw was given by each donor. Expressed TCRB transcripts were sequenced, since all the RNA that had been isolated was reverse transcribed. Regulatory, naive and central memory T cell samples averaged approximately 3.9 million reads. The table came from immunoSEQ multiplex PCR; TCRdb's copy has only in-frame clones and leaves some out. This sample carries fewer than 250,000 clones, roughly 15% of them seen once, and the ten largest clones take 0.026%. V shed 1 base, J shed 3 bases, and the junction held 1 base outside the gene matches. This CDR3 is 15 amino acids long. Germline V CDR1 and CDR2: SGDLS, YYNGEE.

This chain connects TRBV9 to TRBJ2-3; 11 bases map to TRBD1. The specimen sequenced was naive CD4+ T cells from blood. The receptor's source is a woman in her thirties or forties in good health. The CDR3 is CASSVWDRGTDTQYF. In DNA form, the CDR3 reads TGTGCCAGCAGCGTATGGGACAGGGGGACAGATACGCAGTATTTT.